The 24 T cell receptor beta chains below come from one sample, sequenced in a study of T cells in Graves' hyperthyroidism and ophthalmopathy. Using RNA transcripts as the source, TCR beta CDR3 regions were amplified. The study used the HTBI primer set for a first-round RT-PCR of the TCR CDR3. TCRdb re-called the multiplex PCR reads through MiXCR, storing one row per CDR3 protein. The sample consists of some 400,000 distinct CDR3 sequences, about 14% of them appearing once. Source material: blood. These receptors came from a man aged 30 to 45 with Graves' hyperthyroidism that later progressed to Graves' ophthalmopathy.

This clonotype appeared a few times. The chain couples TRBV20-1 to TRBJ2-5; 10 bases are a match to TRBD1. The CDR3 length is 15 residues. CDR1 and CDR2 from the germline V gene are DFQATT and SNEGSKA (reference sequence). The DNA for the CDR3 is TGCGGGGGAGGTCAGGGACAGGGGCTCGGAAAGACCCAGTACTTC. It specifies CGGGQGQGLGKTQYF.

This clonotype showed up just a few times. At one end the junction does not follow the germline gene, possibly because of a read error. The CDR3 region is CASSLGVGAGELFF. The CDR3 DNA follows: TGTGCTAGCAGCTTAGGAGTGGGGGCCGGGGAGCTGTTTTTT. The V gene is TRBV7-7, the J gene TRBJ2-2, with D possibly called TRBD1 or TRBD2 (5 bases each). The CDR3 is 14 residues long. Per the germline V gene, CDR1 is SSHAT and CDR2 is FNYEAQ (reference sequence).

The table lists this clonotype with many counts. The rearrangement joins TRBV7-8 to TRBJ1-4; possibly TRBD1 for D (6 bases). The germline V gene has CDR1 SGHVS and CDR2 FQNEAQ. V shed 1 base and J shed 6 bases, with 15 bases lying between them. This CDR3 is 16 amino acids long. The CDR3 reads CASSLDRARGYEKLFF. The CDR3, as DNA: TGTGCCAGCAGCTTAGACCGGGCAAGGGGGTATGAAAAACTGTTTTTT.

This clonotype was found many times. This chain uses TRBV11-3 with TRBJ1-5, with D possibly being TRBD1 (6 bases). CDR1 is SGHNT, CDR2 YENEEA, per germline. The CDR3 spans 16 residues. Trimming stripped 4 bases from V and 4 bases from J, with 17 bases between. CDR3 region: CASSSGSGTPNQPQHF. In DNA, the CDR3 is TGTGCCAGCAGCTCGGGGTCCGGGACACCGAATCAGCCCCAGCATTTT.

The gene calls are TRBV9 and TRBJ2-2; D is unresolved. Germline CDR1 reads SGDLS; CDR2 reads YYNGEE. This CDR3 has 14 residues. The V end was cut by 1 base, the J end by 1 base, with 5 bases between. CDR3 amino acids: CASSVWGNTGELFF. CDR3 in DNA: TGTGCCAGCAGCGTATGGGGGAACACCGGGGAGCTGTTTTTT.

This clonotype showed up many times. V is TRBV20-1 and J is TRBJ1-5; 9 bases line up with TRBD1. This CDR3 spans 17 amino acids. V trimming: 0 bases; J trimming: 3 bases; junction bases outside the gene matches: 9. The germline V gene has CDR1 DFQATT and CDR2 SNEGSKA (reference sequence). The CDR3 loop reads CSARDEGQGSPNQPQHF. CDR3 nucleotides: TGCAGTGCTAGAGATGAGGGACAGGGAAGCCCCAATCAGCCCCAGCATTTT.

In this sample, this clonotype turned up many times. The rearrangement links TRBV3-1 to TRBJ2-1; 12 bases are shared with TRBD2. CDR1 and CDR2 from the germline V gene are LGHDT and YNNKEL (reference sequence). Germline trimming cut 3 bases from V and 8 bases from J; bases unmatched to any gene: 5. The CDR3 extends over 15 amino acids. CDR3: CASSHLAGGIDEQFF. CDR3 nucleotides: TGTGCCAGCAGCCACCTAGCGGGGGGGATCGATGAGCAGTTCTTC.

The rearrangement links TRBV20-1 to TRBJ2-3; tentative D call: TRBD1 (6 bases). The V and J ends lost 3 bases and 6 bases respectively, with 19 bases between them. The CDR3 consists of 15 residues. CDR1 is DFQATT, CDR2 SNEGSKA, per germline (reference sequence). In DNA, the CDR3 is TGCAGTGCTAGCGCCCGGGACACCGGCTCGGATACGCAGTATTTT. Translation gives CSASARDTGSDTQYF.

For this clonotype: Since a much larger clone is just one base distant, this may be a read error. This chain connects TRBV3-1 to TRBJ2-5, with D possibly matching TRBD2 (5 bases). The CDR3 has 12 amino acids. Germline-derived CDR1 and CDR2 are LGHDT and YNNKEL (reference sequence). CDR3: CVSRGPLETQYF. The CDR3 DNA sequence: TGTGTCAGCAGAGGGCCCTTGGAGACCCAGTACTTC.

This clonotype showed up many times. The chain recombines TRBV20-1 with TRBJ1-1; D gene ambiguous. The CDR3 has 14 residues. Germline values: CDR1 DFQATT, CDR2 SNEGSKA (reference sequence). V lost 1 base, J lost 5 bases, and 14 bases lay in between. CDR3 region: CSARGIGLGTEAFF. The DNA of the CDR3 is TGCAGTGCTAGAGGAATAGGTTTGGGGACTGAAGCTTTCTTT.

This clonotype was counted ten times or more. The rearrangement links TRBV16 to TRBJ1-1; D perhaps matches TRBD1 (6 bases). The CDR3 covers 17 residues. V was trimmed by 0 bases and J by 3 bases, leaving 17 bases between them. The germline V gene encodes CDR1 KGHSY and CDR2 FQNENV. The CDR3 sequence is CASSQSPNRDRDTEAFF. CDR3 coding DNA: TGTGCCAGCAGCCAATCCCCAAACAGGGATAGAGACACTGAAGCTTTCTTT.

This clonotype was seen at least ten times. The genes are TRBV25-1 and TRBJ1-1; TRBD1 is a possible D gene (5 bases). CDR1 and CDR2 from the germline V gene are MGHDK and SYGVNS. V was cut by 4 bases and J by 4 bases, with 7 bases left in between. This CDR3 comprises 12 residues. The CDR3 DNA sequence: TGTGCCAGCAGTGTAGGGGCCACTGAAGCTTTCTTT. Its protein is CASSVGATEAFF.

In this sample, this clonotype turned up many times. The gene calls are TRBV4-1 and TRBJ1-2; D perhaps matches TRBD1 (5 bases). The V gene lost 3 bases and the J gene lost 2 bases, with 13 bases spanning the gap. The CDR3 is 15 residues long. Looked up from germline, CDR1 is MGHRA and CDR2 is YSYEKL. DNA of the CDR3: TGCGCCAGCAGCCAGCCGGGACTGACGAACTATGGCTACACCTTC. This translates into CASSQPGLTNYGYTF.

The V call is TRBV20-1, the J call TRBJ2-5; 16 bases line up with TRBD2. Germline V gene lookup returns CDR1 DFQATT and CDR2 SNEGSKA (reference sequence). There are 15 residues in the CDR3. V was clipped by 6 bases and J by 5 bases; unmatched bases: 6. This CDR3 is CSATGLAGGRETQYF. CDR3 nucleotides: TGCAGTGCCACGGGACTAGCGGGGGGGCGGGAGACCCAGTACTTC.

Turning to this clonotype: This is likely a read error, given that the CDR3 carries no conserved phenylalanine or tryptophan at its end. The chain has TRBV11-3 and TRBJ2-5, with D tentatively TRBD1 (5 bases). From germline, CDR1 is SGHNT and CDR2 YENEEA. The length of the CDR3 is 15 residues. V was clipped by 0 bases and J by 5 bases, with 13 bases between them. CDR3 in amino acids: CASSLETGLLETQYL. CDR3 nucleotide sequence: TGTGCCAGCAGCTTAGAAACAGGCCTATTGGAGACCCAGTACCTC.

The table lists this clonotype with many counts. The chain employs TRBV6-1 and TRBJ2-1; no clear D gene. CDR1 and CDR2 (germline): MNHNS, SASEGT. The CDR3 contains 17 residues. V was pared by 2 bases and J by 0 bases, with 14 bases between. CDR3 protein: CASSEIWAESSYNEQFF. DNA for the CDR3: TGTGCCAGCAGTGAAATCTGGGCGGAGAGCTCCTACAATGAGCAGTTCTTC.

This clonotype was picked up many times. V usage is TRBV6-1 and J usage is TRBJ2-5; TRBD1 matches at 7 bases. CDR1 MNHNS and CDR2 SASEGT come from the germline V gene. This CDR3 is built from 15 residues. With 5 bases clipped from V and 5 bases from J, the junction kept 11 bases outside the gene matches. This chain's CDR3 is CASSLYRDSVETQYF. CDR3 DNA: TGTGCCAGCAGTTTATACCGGGACAGCGTGGAGACCCAGTACTTC.

This clonotype occurred many times. This rearrangement joins TRBV20-1 to TRBJ2-1, with 7 bases identical to TRBD2. The CDR3 loop spans 14 amino acids. Germline CDR1 and CDR2: DFQATT and SNEGSKA (reference sequence). The V gene end was trimmed by 7 bases and the J gene end by 2 bases; junction bases not matched to a gene: 8. CDR3 nucleotides: TGCAGTGTCAAGGTAGCGGGTCCCTACAATGAGCAGTTCTTC. Translated: CSVKVAGPYNEQFF.

There are a few counts of this clonotype. This chain links TRBV9 with TRBJ1-3; no reliable D call. The V gene lost 6 bases and the J gene lost 0 bases, with 16 bases spanning the gap. Germline V gene data show CDR1 as SGDLS and CDR2 as YYNGEE. The CDR3 extends over 16 amino acids. The CDR3 bases are TGTGCCAGCATCCCTCCAGGCTCCAGCTCTGGAAACACCATATATTTT. This sequence encodes CASIPPGSSSGNTIYF.

This clonotype appeared a few times. A junction boundary mismatches the germline segment, possibly from a read error. V is TRBV13 and J is TRBJ2-1; D is perhaps TRBD1 (6 bases). CDR1 is PRHDT and CDR2 is FYEKMQ in the germline V gene (reference sequence). This CDR3 has 15 residues. The CDR3 DNA reads TGTGCCAGCAGCGTCCGACAGGTTTCCTACAATGAGCAGCTCTTC. Protein sequence: CASSVRQVSYNEQLF. The full variable domain, in which reference TRBV13 and TRBJ2-1 provide the parts outside the CDR3, is AAGVIQSPRHLIKEKRETATLKCYPIPRHDTVYWYQQGPGQDPQFLISFYEKMQSDKGSIPDRFSAQQFSDYHSELNMSSLELGDSALYFCASSVRQVSYNEQLFGPGTRLTVL.

This clonotype was recorded many times. CDR3 sequence (DNA): TGCAGTGCTGAGAGAGGGGCCCTCAATGAGCAGTTCTTC. Amino acid sequence: CSAERGALNEQFF. The chain links TRBV20-1 to TRBJ2-1; D possibly matches TRBD1 or TRBD2 (5 bases each). This CDR3 contains 13 residues. V was cut by 5 bases and J by 6 bases, with 14 bases left in between. CDR1 and CDR2 from the germline V gene are DFQATT and SNEGSKA (reference sequence).

This clonotype was detected only a few times. CDR3 nucleotide sequence: TGCGCCAGCAGCTTGGATACAGGGGAGTGGTGGGACACTGAAGCTTTCTTT. It encodes CASSLDTGEWWDTEAFF. The V call is TRBV5-1, the J call TRBJ1-1; 7 positions agree with TRBD1. Germline V gives CDR1 SGHRS, CDR2 YFSETQ. The CDR3 loop spans 17 amino acids. V lost 0 bases and J lost 3; bases outside the gene matches: 11.

This clonotype was observed at least ten times. The chain combines TRBV12-3 or TRBV12-4 with TRBJ1-2; 7 bases match TRBD1. The CDR3 is 13 amino acids. V dropped 5 bases and J dropped 8; count of bases not matched to a gene: 8. As DNA, the CDR3 is TGTGCCAGCAGTCAAGACAGGGTGCGAGGCTACACCTTC. Amino acid sequence: CASSQDRVRGYTF.

This chain joins TRBV6-5 and TRBJ1-1; TRBD1 aligns across 7 bases. The CDR3 extends over 12 amino acids. Germline assignment: CDR1 MNHEY and CDR2 SVGAGI. V was clipped by 2 bases and J by 8 bases; unmatched bases: 2. In nucleotides, the CDR3 is TGTGCCAGCAGTTACCGGACAGGCGAAGCTTTCTTT. This codes for CASSYRTGEAFF.